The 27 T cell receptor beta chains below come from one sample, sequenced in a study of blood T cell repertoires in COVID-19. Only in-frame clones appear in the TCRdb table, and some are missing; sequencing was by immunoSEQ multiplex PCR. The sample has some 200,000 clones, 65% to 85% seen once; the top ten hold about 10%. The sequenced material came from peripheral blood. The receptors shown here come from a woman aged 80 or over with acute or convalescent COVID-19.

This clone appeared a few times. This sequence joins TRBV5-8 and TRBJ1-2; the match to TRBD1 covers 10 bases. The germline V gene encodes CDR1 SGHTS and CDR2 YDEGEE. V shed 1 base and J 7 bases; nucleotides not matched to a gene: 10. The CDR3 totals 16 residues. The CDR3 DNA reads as TGTGCCAGCAGCTTGCCGGGACAGGGGATCCGGGGTGGCTACACCTTC. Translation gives CASSLPGQGIRGGYTF. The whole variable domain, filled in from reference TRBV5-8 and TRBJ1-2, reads EAGVTQSPTHLIKTRGQQATLRCSPISGHTSVYWYQQALGLGLQFLLWYDEGEERNRGNFPPRFSGRQFPNYSSELNVNALELEDSALYLCASSLPGQGIRGGYTFGSGTRLTVV.

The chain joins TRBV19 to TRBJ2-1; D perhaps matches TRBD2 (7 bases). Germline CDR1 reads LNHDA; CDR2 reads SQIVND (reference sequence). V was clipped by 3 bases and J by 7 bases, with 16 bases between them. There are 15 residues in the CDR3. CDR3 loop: CASSIPTRGGNEQFF. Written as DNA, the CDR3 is TGTGCCAGTAGTATCCCGACAAGGGGGGGGAATGAGCAGTTCTTC.

In DNA form, the CDR3 reads TGTGCCAGTAGCCCCGGCGGGTGGCTAGCCAAAAACATTCAGTACTTC. This codes for CASSPGGWLAKNIQYF. The J gene is TRBJ2-4, the V gene TRBV19, with D maybe TRBD2 (5 bases). The germline V gene encodes CDR1 LNHDA and CDR2 SQIVND (reference sequence). There are 16 residues in the CDR3. V was clipped by 6 bases and J by 0 bases, with 15 bases between them.

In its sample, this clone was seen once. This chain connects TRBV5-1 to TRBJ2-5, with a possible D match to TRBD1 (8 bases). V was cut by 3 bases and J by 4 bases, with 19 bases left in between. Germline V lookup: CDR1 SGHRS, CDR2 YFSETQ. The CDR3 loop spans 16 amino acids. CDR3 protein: CASSWGGGQGRETQYF. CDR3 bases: TGCGCCAGCAGCTGGGGGGGAGGACAGGGAAGAGAGACCCAGTACTTC.

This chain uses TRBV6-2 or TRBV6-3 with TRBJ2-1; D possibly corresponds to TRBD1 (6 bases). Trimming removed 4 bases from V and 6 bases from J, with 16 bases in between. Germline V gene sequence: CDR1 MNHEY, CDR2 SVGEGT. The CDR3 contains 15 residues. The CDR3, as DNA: TGTGCCAGCAGTTCTCCCCCACAGGGAACCAATGAGCAGTTCTTC. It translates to CASSSPPQGTNEQFF.

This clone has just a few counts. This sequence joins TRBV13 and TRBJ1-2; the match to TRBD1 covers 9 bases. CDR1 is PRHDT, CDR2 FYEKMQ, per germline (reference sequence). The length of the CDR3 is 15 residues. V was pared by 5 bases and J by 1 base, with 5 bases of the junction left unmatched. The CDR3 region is CASSQDRGNNYGYTF. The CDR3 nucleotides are TGTGCCAGCAGCCAAGACAGGGGGAATAACTATGGCTACACCTTC.

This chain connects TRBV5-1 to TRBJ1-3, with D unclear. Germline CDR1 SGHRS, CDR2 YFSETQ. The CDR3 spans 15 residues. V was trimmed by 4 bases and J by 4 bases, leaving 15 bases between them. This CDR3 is CASSPRDLSGNTIYF. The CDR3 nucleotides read TGCGCCAGCAGCCCGCGGGATTTGTCCGGAAACACCATATATTTT.

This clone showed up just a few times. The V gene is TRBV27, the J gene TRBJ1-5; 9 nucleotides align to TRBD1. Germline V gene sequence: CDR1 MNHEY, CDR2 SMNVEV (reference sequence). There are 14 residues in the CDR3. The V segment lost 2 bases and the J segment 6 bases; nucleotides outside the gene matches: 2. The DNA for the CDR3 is TGTGCCAGCAGTTTACGGGACAGGGCTCAGCCCCAGCATTTT. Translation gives CASSLRDRAQPQHF.

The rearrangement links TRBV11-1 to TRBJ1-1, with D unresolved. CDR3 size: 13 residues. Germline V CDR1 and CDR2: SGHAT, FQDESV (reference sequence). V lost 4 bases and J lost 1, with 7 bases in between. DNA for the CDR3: TGTGCCAGCAGCTCACAGAGGAACACTGAAGCTTTCTTT. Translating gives CASSSQRNTEAFF.

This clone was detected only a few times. The CDR3 coding sequence is TGTGCCAGCAGCTCGCAACTAGCGGGGGGATACAATGAGCAGTTCTTC. Residues: CASSSQLAGGYNEQFF. The chain couples TRBV11-2 to TRBJ2-1, with 12 bases aligning to TRBD2. Trimming cost V 4 bases and J 4 bases; bases outside gene matches: 5. This CDR3 spans 16 amino acids. Germline CDR1 reads SGHAT; CDR2 reads FQNNGV.

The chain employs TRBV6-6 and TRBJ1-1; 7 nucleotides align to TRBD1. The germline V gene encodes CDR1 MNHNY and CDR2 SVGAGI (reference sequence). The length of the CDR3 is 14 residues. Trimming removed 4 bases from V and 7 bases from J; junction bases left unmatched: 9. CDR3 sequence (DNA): TGTGCCAGCAGTTCCGACAGGGTACAGGGTGAAGCTTTCTTT. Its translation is CASSSDRVQGEAFF.

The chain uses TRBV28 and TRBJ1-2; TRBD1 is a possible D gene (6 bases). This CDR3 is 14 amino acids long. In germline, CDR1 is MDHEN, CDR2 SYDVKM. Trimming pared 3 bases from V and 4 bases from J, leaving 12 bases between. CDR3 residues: CASSLTDSLYGYTF. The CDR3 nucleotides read TGTGCCAGCAGTTTGACGGACAGCCTCTATGGCTACACCTTC.

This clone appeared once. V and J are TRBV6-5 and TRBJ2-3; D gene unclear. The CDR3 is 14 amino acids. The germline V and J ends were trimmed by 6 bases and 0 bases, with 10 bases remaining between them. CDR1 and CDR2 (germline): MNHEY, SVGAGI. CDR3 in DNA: TGTGCCAGCAGGAGAGATTCTAGCACAGATACGCAGTATTTT. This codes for CASRRDSSTDTQYF.

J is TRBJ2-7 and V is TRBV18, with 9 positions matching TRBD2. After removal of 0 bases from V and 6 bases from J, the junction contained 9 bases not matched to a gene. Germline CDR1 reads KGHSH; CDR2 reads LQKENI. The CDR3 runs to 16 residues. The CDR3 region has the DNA TGTGCCAGCTCACCACCGAGTAGCGGGAGTCAGGGCGAGCAGTACTTC. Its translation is CASSPPSSGSQGEQYF. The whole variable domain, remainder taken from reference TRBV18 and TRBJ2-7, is NAGVMQNPRHLVRRRGQEARLRCSPMKGHSHVYWYRQLPEEGLKFMVYLQKENIIDESGMPKERFSAEFPKEGPSILRIQQVVRGDSAAYFCASSPPSSGSQGEQYFGPGTRLTVT.

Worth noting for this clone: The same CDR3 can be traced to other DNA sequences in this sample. The CDR3 sequence is CASTRDRGYNEQFF. CDR3 sequence (DNA): TGTGCCAGCACCCGGGACAGGGGTTACAATGAGCAGTTCTTC. The V call is TRBV11-2, the J call TRBJ2-1; TRBD1 matches at 10 bases. Germline loops: CDR1 SGHAT, CDR2 FQNNGV. CDR3 size: 14 residues. The ends lost 7 bases at V and 4 bases at J; junction bases unmatched: 4.

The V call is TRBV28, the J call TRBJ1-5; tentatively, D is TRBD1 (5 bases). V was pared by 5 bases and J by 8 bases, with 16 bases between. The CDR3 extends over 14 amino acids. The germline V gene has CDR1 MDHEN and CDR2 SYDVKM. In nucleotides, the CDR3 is TGTGCCAGCAGTAGTTGGGGGGAGACGAAGCCCCAGCATTTT. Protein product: CASSSWGETKPQHF.

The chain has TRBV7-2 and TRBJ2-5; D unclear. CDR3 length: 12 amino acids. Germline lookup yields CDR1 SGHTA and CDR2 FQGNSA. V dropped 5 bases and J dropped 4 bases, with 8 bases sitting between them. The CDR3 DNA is TGTGCCAGCAGCCACTACGGAGAGACCCAGTACTTC. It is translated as CASSHYGETQYF.

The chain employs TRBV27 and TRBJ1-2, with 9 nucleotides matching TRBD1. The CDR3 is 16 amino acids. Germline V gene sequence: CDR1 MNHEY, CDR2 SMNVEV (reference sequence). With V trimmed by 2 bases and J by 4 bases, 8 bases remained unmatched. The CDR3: CASSLNIQGAGYGYTF. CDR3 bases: TGTGCCAGCAGTTTAAACATACAGGGGGCTGGCTATGGCTACACCTTC.

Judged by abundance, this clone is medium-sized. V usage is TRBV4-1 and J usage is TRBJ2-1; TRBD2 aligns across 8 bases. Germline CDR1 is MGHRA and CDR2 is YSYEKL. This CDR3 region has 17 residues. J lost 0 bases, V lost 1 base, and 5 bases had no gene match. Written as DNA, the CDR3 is TGCGCCAGCAGCCAAGGACTCGCGGGAGGCTCCTACAATGAGCAGTTCTTC. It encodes CASSQGLAGGSYNEQFF.

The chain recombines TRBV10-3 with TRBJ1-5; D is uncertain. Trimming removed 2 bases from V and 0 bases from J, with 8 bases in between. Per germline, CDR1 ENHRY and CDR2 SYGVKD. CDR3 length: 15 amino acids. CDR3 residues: CAISEGEYSNQPQHF. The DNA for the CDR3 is TGTGCCATCAGTGAGGGGGAGTATAGCAATCAGCCCCAGCATTTT.

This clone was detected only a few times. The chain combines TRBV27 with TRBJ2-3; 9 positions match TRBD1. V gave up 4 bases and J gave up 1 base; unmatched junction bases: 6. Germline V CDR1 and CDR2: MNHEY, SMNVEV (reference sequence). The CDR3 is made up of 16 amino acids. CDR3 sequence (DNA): TGTGCCAGCAGTTCACCGGGACAGGGAGGCACAGATACGCAGTATTTT. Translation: CASSSPGQGGTDTQYF.

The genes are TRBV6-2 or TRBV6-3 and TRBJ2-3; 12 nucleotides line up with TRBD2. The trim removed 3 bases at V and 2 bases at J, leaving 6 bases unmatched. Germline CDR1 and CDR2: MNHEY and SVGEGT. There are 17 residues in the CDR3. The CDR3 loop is CASSYASGRANTDTQYF. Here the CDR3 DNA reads TGTGCCAGCAGTTATGCTAGCGGGAGGGCCAACACAGATACGCAGTATTTT.

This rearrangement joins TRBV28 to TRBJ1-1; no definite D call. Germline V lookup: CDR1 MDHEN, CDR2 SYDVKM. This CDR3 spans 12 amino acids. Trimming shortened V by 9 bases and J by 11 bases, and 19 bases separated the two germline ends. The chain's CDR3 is CASLQLNIGAFF. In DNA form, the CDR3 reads TGTGCCAGTTTACAATTGAACATCGGGGCTTTCTTT.

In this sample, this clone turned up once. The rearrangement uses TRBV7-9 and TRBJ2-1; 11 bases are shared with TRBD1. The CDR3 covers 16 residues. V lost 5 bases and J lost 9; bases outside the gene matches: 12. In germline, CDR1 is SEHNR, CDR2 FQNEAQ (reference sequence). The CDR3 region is CASSPGQGALGGEQFF. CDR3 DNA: TGTGCCAGCAGCCCCGGACAGGGGGCGTTAGGGGGTGAGCAGTTCTTC.

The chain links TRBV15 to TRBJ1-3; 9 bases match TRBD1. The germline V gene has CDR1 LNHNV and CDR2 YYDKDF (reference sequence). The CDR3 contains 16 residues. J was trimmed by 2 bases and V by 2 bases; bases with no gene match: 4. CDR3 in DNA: TGTGCCACCAGCAGATATACAGGGGGCGCTGGAAACACCATATATTTT. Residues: CATSRYTGGAGNTIYF.

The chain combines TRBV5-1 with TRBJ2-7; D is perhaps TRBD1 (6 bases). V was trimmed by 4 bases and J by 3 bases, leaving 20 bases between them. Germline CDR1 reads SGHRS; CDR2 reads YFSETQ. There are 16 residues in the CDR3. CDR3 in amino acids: CASSPESGVANYEQYF. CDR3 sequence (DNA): TGCGCCAGCAGCCCGGAGTCAGGGGTTGCCAACTACGAGCAGTACTTC.

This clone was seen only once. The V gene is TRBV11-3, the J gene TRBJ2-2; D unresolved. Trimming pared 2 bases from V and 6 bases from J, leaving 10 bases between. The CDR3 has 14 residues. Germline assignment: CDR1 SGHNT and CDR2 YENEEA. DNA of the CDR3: TGTGCCAGCAGCTTACTCGGGTCCTCCGGGGAGCTGTTTTTT. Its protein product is CASSLLGSSGELFF.